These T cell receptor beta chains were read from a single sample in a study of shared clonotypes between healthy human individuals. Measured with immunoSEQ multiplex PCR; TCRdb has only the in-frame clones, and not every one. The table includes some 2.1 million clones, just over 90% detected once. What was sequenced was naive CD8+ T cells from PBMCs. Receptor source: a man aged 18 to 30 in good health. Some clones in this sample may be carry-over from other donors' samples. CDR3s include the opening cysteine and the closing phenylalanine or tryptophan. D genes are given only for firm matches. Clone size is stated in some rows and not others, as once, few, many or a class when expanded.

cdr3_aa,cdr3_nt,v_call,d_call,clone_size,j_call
CASSPEAGSREQYF,TGCGCCAGCAGCCCTGAAGCGGGCTCCCGGGAGCAGTACTTC,TRBV4-1,.,.,TRBJ2-7
CASSQARAMTYEQYF,TGCGCCAGCAGCCAAGCTCGAGCGATGACCTACGAGCAGTACTTC,TRBV4-3,.,.,TRBJ2-7
CASSQYNEQFF,TGTGCCAGCAGTCAATACAATGAGCAGTTCTTC,TRBV27,.,few,TRBJ2-1
CASSLSPANYGYTF,TGTGCCAGCAGTTTATCCCCGGCGAACTATGGCTACACCTTC,TRBV28,.,.,TRBJ1-2
CATSREGLAGEGDTQYF,TGTGCCACCAGCAGAGAAGGGCTAGCGGGAGAAGGGGATACGCAGTATTTT,TRBV15,TRBD2,.,TRBJ2-3
CSVDGTGAVDNEQFF,TGCAGCGTTGACGGGACAGGGGCTGTGGACAATGAGCAGTTCTTC,TRBV29-1,TRBD1,.,TRBJ2-1
CASRLGQPSYGYTF,TGTGCCAGCAGGCTCGGACAGCCTTCCTATGGCTACACCTTC,TRBV2,.,.,TRBJ1-2
CASSLALLPREETQYF,TGTGCCAGCAGCTTAGCTCTCCTCCCGCGGGAAGAGACCCAGTACTTC,TRBV7-8,.,.,TRBJ2-5
CASSESGRELNTEAFF,TGTGCCAGCAGTGAAAGTGGAAGGGAACTTAACACTGAAGCTTTCTTT,TRBV25-1,.,.,TRBJ1-1
CASSFSLGYEQYF,TGTGCCAGTAGTTTCTCCTTGGGCTACGAGCAGTACTTC,TRBV19,.,.,TRBJ2-7
CATSRRGGPYNEQFF,TGTGCCACCAGCAGGAGGGGTGGGCCCTACAATGAGCAGTTCTTC,TRBV15,.,once,TRBJ2-1
CSVVANYNLGDTQYF,TGCAGCGTTGTCGCCAACTACAACCTCGGAGATACGCAGTATTTT,TRBV29-1,.,.,TRBJ2-3
CASSLSPLTGTGNTIYF,TGTGCCAGCAGTTTATCCCCTTTGACAGGAACTGGAAACACCATATATTTT,TRBV28,.,.,TRBJ1-3
CASSDRDLDNEQFF,TGTGCCAGCAGCGACCGGGATCTCGACAATGAGCAGTTCTTC,TRBV11-2,.,.,TRBJ2-1
CASSLRTRDTEAFF,TGTGCCAGCAGTTTGCGTACCAGGGATACTGAAGCTTTCTTT,TRBV28,.,once,TRBJ1-1
CSVLTATISYEQYF,TGCAGCGTATTGACAGCTACGATCTCCTACGAGCAGTACTTC,TRBV29-1,.,.,TRBJ2-7
CSVVGLNSYEQYF,TGCAGCGTCGTGGGACTGAACTCCTACGAGCAGTACTTC,TRBV29-1,.,.,TRBJ2-7
CASSAQQGARNEQFF,TGTGCCAGCAGCGCCCAACAGGGGGCTCGGAATGAGCAGTTCTTC,TRBV9,TRBD1,.,TRBJ2-1
CASSGGRMSSGANVLTF,TGTGCCAGCAGTGGGGGACGGATGAGCTCTGGGGCCAACGTCCTGACTTTC,TRBV7-9,.,.,TRBJ2-6
CASRPSGTRYNEQFF,TGTGCCAGCAGGCCTTCCGGGACTAGGTACAATGAGCAGTTCTTC,TRBV7-6,TRBD2,.,TRBJ2-1
CASSIRGKEEQYF,TGTGCCAGTAGTATAAGGGGGAAAGAGGAGCAGTACTTC,TRBV19,.,.,TRBJ2-7
CASSVEGRQATNEKLFF,TGTGCCAGCAGCGTAGAGGGGCGTCAAGCAACTAATGAAAAACTGTTTTTT,TRBV9,.,.,TRBJ1-4
CASSLARQKNYGYTF,TGTGCCAGCAGCTTGGCCCGCCAAAAAAACTATGGCTACACCTTC,TRBV5-6,.,.,TRBJ1-2
CSARTAYGYTF,TGCAGCGCCCGGACAGCTTATGGCTACACCTTC,TRBV29-1,.,.,TRBJ1-2
CASSGQGSYEQYF,TGTGCCAGCAGTGGACAGGGCTCCTACGAGCAGTACTTC,TRBV6-6,TRBD1,.,TRBJ2-7
CASSQSWGPGQGNQPQHF,TGCGCCAGCAGCCAATCATGGGGTCCGGGACAGGGGAATCAGCCCCAGCATTTT,TRBV4-3,TRBD1,.,TRBJ1-5
CASSGRTGDNYGYTF,TGTGCCAGCAGCGGACGTACAGGGGACAACTATGGCTACACCTTC,TRBV9,TRBD1,once,TRBJ1-2
CASSPPKGGRNGYTF,TGTGCCAGCAGCCCTCCAAAGGGGGGTAGGAATGGCTACACCTTC,TRBV7-8,.,.,TRBJ1-2
CASSQSTTGGHGDEQYF,TGTGCCAGCAGCCAAAGCACGACAGGGGGCCACGGCGACGAGCAGTACTTC,TRBV28,TRBD1,once,TRBJ2-7
CASSSGGVTEQFF,TGTGCCAGCAGCTCCGGGGGGGTCACTGAGCAGTTCTTC,TRBV7-9,TRBD2,.,TRBJ2-1
CASSGVPQGTQYF,TGTGCCAGCAGTGGCGTGCCACAGGGGACCCAGTACTTC,TRBV27,.,.,TRBJ2-5
CASSPDRQGVRQPQHF,TGTGCCAGCAGTCCCGACAGACAGGGGGTCAGGCAGCCCCAGCATTTT,TRBV27,TRBD1,.,TRBJ1-5